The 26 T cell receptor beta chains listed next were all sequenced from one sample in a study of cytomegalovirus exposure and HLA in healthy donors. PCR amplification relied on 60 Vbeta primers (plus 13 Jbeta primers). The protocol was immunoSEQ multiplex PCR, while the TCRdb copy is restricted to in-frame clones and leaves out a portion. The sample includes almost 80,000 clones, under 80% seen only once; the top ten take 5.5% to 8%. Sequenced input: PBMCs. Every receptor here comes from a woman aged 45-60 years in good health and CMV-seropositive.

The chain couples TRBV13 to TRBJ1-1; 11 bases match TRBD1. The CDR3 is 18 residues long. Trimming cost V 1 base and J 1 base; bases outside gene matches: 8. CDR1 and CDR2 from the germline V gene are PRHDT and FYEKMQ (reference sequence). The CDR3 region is CASSLEAGTGGKNTEAFF. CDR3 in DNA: TGTGCCAGCAGCTTAGAGGCCGGGACAGGGGGGAAGAACACTGAAGCTTTCTTT.

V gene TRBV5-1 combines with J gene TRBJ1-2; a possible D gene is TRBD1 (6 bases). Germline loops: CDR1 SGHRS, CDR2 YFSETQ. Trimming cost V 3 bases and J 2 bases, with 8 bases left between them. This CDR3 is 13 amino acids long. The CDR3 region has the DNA TGCGCCAGCAGCTCCAGGGGCAACTATGGCTACACCTTC. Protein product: CASSSRGNYGYTF.

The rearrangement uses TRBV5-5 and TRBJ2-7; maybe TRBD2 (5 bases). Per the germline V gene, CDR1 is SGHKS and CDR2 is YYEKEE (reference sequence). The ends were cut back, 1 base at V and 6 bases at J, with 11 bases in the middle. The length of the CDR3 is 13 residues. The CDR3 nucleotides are TGTGCCAGCAGCTTGACTAGTTCGCGCGAGCAGTACTTC. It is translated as CASSLTSSREQYF.

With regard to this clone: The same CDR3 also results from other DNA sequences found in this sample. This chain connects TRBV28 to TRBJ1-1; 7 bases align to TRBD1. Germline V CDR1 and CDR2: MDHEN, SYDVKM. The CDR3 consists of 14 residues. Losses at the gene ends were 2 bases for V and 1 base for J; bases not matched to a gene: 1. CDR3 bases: TGTGCCAGCAGTTTACCAGGGGGGAACACTGAAGCTTTCTTT. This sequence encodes CASSLPGGNTEAFF.

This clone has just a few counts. CDR3 sequence: CATRQGAYGYTF. Here the CDR3 DNA reads TGTGCCACCAGGCAGGGGGCCTATGGCTACACCTTC. The chain recombines TRBV15 with TRBJ1-2; TRBD1 matches 8 bases. J lost 4 bases, V lost 6 bases, and 1 base had no gene match. The CDR3 is 12 amino acids. CDR1 LNHNV and CDR2 YYDKDF come from the germline V gene (reference sequence).

This chain's CDR3 is CASKGGGNTEAFF. DNA of the CDR3: TGTGCCAGCAAAGGTGGAGGGAACACTGAAGCTTTCTTT. This chain uses TRBV6-5 with TRBJ1-1, with D unresolved. Germline CDR1 reads MNHEY; CDR2 reads SVGAGI. V lost 7 bases and J lost 1, with 10 bases in between. This CDR3 is 13 amino acids long.

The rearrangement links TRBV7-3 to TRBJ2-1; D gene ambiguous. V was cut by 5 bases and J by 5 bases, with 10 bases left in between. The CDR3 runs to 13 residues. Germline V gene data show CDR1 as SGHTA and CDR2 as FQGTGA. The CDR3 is CASSTRGDNEQFF. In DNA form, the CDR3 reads TGTGCCAGCAGCACCCGAGGCGACAATGAGCAGTTCTTC.

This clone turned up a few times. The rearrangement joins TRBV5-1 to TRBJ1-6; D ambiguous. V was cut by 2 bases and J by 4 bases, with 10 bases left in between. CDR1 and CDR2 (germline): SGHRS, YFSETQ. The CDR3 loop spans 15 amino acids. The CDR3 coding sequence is TGCGCCAGCAGCTTTTCGACAAATTATAATTCACCCCTCCACTTT. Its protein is CASSFSTNYNSPLHF.

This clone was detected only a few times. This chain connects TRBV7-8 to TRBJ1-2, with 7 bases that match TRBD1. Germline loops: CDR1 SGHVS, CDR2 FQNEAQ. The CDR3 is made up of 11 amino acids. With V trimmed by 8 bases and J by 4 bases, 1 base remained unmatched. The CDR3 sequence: CASRQGYGYTF. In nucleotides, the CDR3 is TGTGCCAGCCGACAGGGCTATGGCTACACCTTC.

CDR3 sequence: CASSPGTGSNYDQLFF. CDR3 DNA sequence: TGTGCCAGCAGCCCCGGGACAGGCTCAAATTATGATCAACTGTTTTTT. This rearrangement joins TRBV5-6 to TRBJ1-4; 8 bases map to TRBD1. V shed 4 bases and J 12 bases; nucleotides not matched to a gene: 17. This CDR3 is 16 amino acids long. Per germline, CDR1 SGHDT and CDR2 YYEEEE.

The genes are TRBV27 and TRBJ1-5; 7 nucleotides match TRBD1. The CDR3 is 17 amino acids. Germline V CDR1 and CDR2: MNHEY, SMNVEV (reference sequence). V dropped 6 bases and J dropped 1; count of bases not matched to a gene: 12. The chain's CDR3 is CASRPLGQPDSNQPQHF. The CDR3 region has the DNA TGTGCCAGCAGGCCTTTGGGACAGCCCGACAGCAATCAGCCCCAGCATTTT.

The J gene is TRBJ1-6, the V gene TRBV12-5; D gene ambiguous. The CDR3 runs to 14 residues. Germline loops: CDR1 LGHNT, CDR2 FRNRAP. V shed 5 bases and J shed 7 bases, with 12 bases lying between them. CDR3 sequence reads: CASGTKAVNSPLHF. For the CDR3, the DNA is TGTGCTAGTGGTACTAAGGCGGTCAATTCACCCCTCCACTTT.

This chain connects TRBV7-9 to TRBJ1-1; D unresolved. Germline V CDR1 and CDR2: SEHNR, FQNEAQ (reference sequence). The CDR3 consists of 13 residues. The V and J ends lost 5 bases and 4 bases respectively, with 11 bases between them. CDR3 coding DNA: TGTGCCAGCAGCCCCGTGAGGGCCACTGAAGCTTTCTTT. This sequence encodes CASSPVRATEAFF.

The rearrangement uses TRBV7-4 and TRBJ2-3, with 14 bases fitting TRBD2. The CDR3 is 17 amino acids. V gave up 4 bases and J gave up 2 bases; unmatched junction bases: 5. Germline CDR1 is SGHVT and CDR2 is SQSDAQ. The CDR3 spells CASSSGLAGGNTDTQYF. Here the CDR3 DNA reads TGTGCCAGCAGCTCTGGACTAGCGGGGGGAAACACAGATACGCAGTATTTT.

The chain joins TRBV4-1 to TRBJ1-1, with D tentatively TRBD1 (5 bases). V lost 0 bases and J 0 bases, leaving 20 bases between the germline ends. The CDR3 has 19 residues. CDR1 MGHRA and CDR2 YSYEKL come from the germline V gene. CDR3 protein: CASSQDPVGGEGLNTEAFF. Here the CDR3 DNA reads TGCGCCAGCAGCCAAGATCCGGTGGGAGGGGAGGGATTGAACACTGAAGCTTTCTTT.

CDR3 protein: CASSSGVGQETQYF. The CDR3 nucleotides read TGTGCCAGCAGCTCAGGGGTGGGGCAGGAGACCCAGTACTTC. The chain combines TRBV7-8 with TRBJ2-5; D might be TRBD1 (6 bases). This CDR3 spans 14 amino acids. From germline, CDR1 is SGHVS and CDR2 FQNEAQ. Trimming pared 4 bases from V and 5 bases from J, leaving 14 bases between.

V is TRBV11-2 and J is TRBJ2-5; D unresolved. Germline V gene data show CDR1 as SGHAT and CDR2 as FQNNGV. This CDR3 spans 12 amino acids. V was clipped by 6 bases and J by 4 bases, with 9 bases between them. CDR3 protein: CASSTTRETQYF. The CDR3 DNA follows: TGTGCCAGCAGTACGACTCGAGAGACCCAGTACTTC.

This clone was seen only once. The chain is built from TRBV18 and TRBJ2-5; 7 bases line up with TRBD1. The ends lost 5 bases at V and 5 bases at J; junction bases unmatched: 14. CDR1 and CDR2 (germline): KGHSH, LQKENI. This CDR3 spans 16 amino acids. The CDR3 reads CASSAGEQGETETQYF. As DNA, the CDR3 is TGTGCCAGCTCAGCAGGGGAGCAGGGGGAGACGGAGACCCAGTACTTC.

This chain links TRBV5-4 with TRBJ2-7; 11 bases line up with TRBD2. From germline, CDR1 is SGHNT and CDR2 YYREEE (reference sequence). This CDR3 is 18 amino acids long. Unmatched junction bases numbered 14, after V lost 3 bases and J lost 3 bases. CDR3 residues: CASSSDFTGTSGNYEQYV. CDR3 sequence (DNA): TGTGCCAGCAGCTCAGACTTTACCGGGACTAGCGGAAACTACGAGCAGTACGTC.

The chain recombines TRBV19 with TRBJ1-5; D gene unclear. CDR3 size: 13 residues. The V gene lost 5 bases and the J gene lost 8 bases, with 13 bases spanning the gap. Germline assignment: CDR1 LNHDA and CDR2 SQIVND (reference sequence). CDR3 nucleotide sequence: TGTGCCAGTAGTTTCGGACCCGGGAAGCCCCAGCATTTT. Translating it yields CASSFGPGKPQHF.

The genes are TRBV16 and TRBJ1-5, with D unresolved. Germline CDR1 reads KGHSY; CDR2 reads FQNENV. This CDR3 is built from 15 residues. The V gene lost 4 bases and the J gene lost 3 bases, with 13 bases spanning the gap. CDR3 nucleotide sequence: TGTGCCAGCAGCCCTGGTCTAGCCATCAATCAGCCCCAGCATTTT. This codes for CASSPGLAINQPQHF.

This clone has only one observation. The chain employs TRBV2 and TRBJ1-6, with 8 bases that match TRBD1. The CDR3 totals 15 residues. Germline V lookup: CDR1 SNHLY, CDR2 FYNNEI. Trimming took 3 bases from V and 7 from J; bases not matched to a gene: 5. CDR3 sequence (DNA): TGTGCCAGCAGTGAGTATAGGGACAGGAATTCACCCCTCCACTTT. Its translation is CASSEYRDRNSPLHF.

Here the CDR3 DNA reads TGTGCCAGCAGTCCAAACAGGGGGGGGCAGCCCCAGCATTTT. This sequence encodes CASSPNRGGQPQHF. The chain is built from TRBV6-4 and TRBJ1-5; 8 nucleotides line up with TRBD1. CDR1 and CDR2 from the germline V gene are MRHNA and SNTAGT. V shed 5 bases and J 7 bases; nucleotides not matched to a gene: 7. There are 14 residues in the CDR3.

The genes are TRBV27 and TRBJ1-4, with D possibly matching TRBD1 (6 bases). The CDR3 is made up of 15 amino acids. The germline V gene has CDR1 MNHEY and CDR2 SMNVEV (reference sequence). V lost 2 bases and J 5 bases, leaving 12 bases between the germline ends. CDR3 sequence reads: CASSLSGQRNEKLFF. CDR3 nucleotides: TGTGCCAGCAGTTTAAGTGGACAGAGAAATGAAAAACTGTTTTTT.

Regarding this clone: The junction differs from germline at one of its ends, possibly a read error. The CDR3 DNA follows: TGTTCCAGCAGCTATCCCCGGGGAGGGTACTTAACAACTAATGAAAAACTGTTTTTT. Translated: CSSSYPRGGYLTTNEKLFF. This chain uses TRBV7-9 with TRBJ1-4; unclear D gene. In germline, CDR1 is SEHNR, CDR2 FQNEAQ (reference sequence). The CDR3 covers 19 residues.

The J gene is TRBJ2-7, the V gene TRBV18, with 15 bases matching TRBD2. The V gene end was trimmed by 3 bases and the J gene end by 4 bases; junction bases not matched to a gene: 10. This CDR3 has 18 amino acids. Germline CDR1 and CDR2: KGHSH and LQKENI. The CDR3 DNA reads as TGTGCCAGCTCACCGCGAGTTCCCGGGACTAGCGGGGGGTACGAGCAGTACGTC. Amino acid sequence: CASSPRVPGTSGGYEQYV.